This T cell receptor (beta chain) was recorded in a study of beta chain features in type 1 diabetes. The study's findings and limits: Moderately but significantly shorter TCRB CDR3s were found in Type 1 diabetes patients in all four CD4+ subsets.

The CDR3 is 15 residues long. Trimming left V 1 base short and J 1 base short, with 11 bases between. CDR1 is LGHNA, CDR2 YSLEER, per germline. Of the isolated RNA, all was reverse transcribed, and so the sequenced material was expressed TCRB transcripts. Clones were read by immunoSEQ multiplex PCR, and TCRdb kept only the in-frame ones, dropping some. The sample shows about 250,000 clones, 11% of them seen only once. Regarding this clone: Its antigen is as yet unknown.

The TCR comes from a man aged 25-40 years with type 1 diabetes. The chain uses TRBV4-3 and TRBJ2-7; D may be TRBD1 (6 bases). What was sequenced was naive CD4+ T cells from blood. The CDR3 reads CASSQAPGASYEQYF. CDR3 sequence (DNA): TGCGCCAGCAGCCAAGCTCCAGGGGCATCCTACGAGCAGTACTTC.